These 2 T cell receptor beta chains were all obtained from the same sample, sequenced in a study of molecular identifiers for immune sequencing clone quantification. Each CDR3 protein is one row after TCRdb ran MiXCR on the PCR reads. The data contain about 640,000 distinct CDR3 sequences, just under 20% of them singletons. The sample comprised naive CD8+ T cells from blood, with Jurkat cell RNA spiked in. Subset of the sample: FACS-sorted CD8+CD4-CCR7+CD45RA+ naive T cells. These receptors were obtained from a human donor in good health. Some libraries in this study had Jurkat cell RNA spiked in.

In this sample, this clonotype turned up many times. This chain joins TRBV11-2 and TRBJ2-1; no clear D gene. Germline CDR1 and CDR2: SGHAT and FQNNGV. Trimming took off 5 bases at V and 5 bases at J, with 16 bases between the two ends. The CDR3 extends over 15 amino acids. The CDR3 here is CASSPGIGFNNEQFF. The CDR3 bases are TGTGCCAGCAGCCCCGGAATTGGCTTCAACAATGAGCAGTTCTTC.

This clonotype appeared a few times. The chain recombines TRBV27 with TRBJ2-7; TRBD1 is a possible D gene (6 bases). Germline loops: CDR1 MNHEY, CDR2 SMNVEV (reference sequence). V was pared by 3 bases and J by 0 bases, with 12 bases between. This CDR3 comprises 15 residues. In DNA form, the CDR3 reads TGTGCCAGCAGTTTGGCAGGGGCGGACTCCTACGAGCAGTACTTC. Translated: CASSLAGADSYEQYF.